One T cell receptor beta chain is described in this entry. Its target is unknown. The data are from a study of T cell repertoires in cytomegalovirus infection. General study findings and limits: In two of eight donors, the top clonotype was HLA-C-restricted CMV-specific.

The V gene end was trimmed by 10 bases and the J gene end by 3 bases; junction bases not matched to a gene: 6. CDR1 is MNHEY, CDR2 SVGAGI, per germline. CDR3 length: 12 residues. TCRdb used MiXCR to reprocess the reads, holding one entry per CDR3 protein. The sample has roughly 180,000 distinct CDR3 sequences, about a sixth seen once; the top ten hold about 25%. Specimen: CD8+ T cells from PBMCs. The receptor was derived from a human donor in good health (CMV status not recorded). Some clones in this sample may be carry-over from other donors' samples. This rearrangement joins TRBV6-5 to TRBJ2-7; 7 nucleotides match TRBD2. In DNA, the CDR3 is TGTGCCACCTCTGGCGGGGGCTACGAGCAGTACTTC. This encodes CATSGGGYEQYF.